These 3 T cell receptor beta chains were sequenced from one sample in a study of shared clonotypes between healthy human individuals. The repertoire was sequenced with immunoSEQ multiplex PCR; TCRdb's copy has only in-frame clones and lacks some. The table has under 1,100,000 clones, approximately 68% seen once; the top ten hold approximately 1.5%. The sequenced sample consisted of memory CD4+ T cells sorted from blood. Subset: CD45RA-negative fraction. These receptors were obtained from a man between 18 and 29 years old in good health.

The CDR3, as DNA: TGCAGTGCTACTGTAGGGCTCGGACTGTTTTTT. Residues: CSATVGLGLFF. V gene TRBV20-1 combines with J gene TRBJ1-4, with D unclear. CDR1 is DFQATT and CDR2 is SNEGSKA in the germline V gene (reference sequence). V lost 4 bases, J lost 13 bases, and 13 bases lay in between. The CDR3 covers 11 residues.

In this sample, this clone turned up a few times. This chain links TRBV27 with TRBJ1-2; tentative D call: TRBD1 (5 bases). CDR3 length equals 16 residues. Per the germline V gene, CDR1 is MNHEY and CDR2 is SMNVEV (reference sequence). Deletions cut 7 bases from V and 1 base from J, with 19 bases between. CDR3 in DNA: TGTGCCAGCACCCCAAATATAAGGGGCGGTAACTATGGCTACACCTTC. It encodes CASTPNIRGGNYGYTF.

CDR3 loop: CASSLAREGAKISGYTF. CDR3 in DNA: TGTGCCAGCAGCTTAGCGAGGGAGGGGGCGAAAATAAGTGGCTACACCTTC. The chain links TRBV7-2 to TRBJ1-2; 7 bases are shared with TRBD1. The CDR3 covers 17 residues. V shed 0 bases and J 7 bases; nucleotides not matched to a gene: 14. Germline V gene lookup returns CDR1 SGHTA and CDR2 FQGNSA.